These 4 T cell receptor beta chains came from one sample sequenced in a study of T cell responses to AZD1222 COVID-19 vaccine. TCRdb's table, derived via immunoSEQ multiplex PCR, lists solely in-frame clones and lacks some. The table includes more than 85,000 clones, about 88% detected once. Sequenced material: peripheral blood, taken on day 0 of AZD1222 vaccination. The receptors were sampled from an adult in good health.

The rearrangement uses TRBV7-2 and TRBJ1-5; D gene ambiguous. The length of the CDR3 is 16 residues. V was clipped by 2 bases and J by 1 base, with 12 bases between them. CDR1 and CDR2 from the germline V gene are SGHTA and FQGNSA. This CDR3 reads CASSLISLRSNQPQHF. CDR3 nucleotide sequence: TGTGCCAGCAGCTTAATTTCACTGAGGAGCAATCAGCCCCAGCATTTT.

The chain recombines TRBV15 with TRBJ1-2; 7 bases agree with TRBD1. With V trimmed by 4 bases and J by 4 bases, 6 bases remained unmatched. CDR3 length equals 14 residues. Per germline, CDR1 LNHNV and CDR2 YYDKDF (reference sequence). CDR3 loop: CATSTQGEGYGYTF. For the CDR3, the DNA is TGTGCCACCAGCACCCAGGGGGAGGGCTATGGCTACACCTTC.

The rearrangement joins TRBV5-6 to TRBJ1-2; D might be TRBD1 (6 bases). Germline assignment: CDR1 SGHDT and CDR2 YYEEEE. Trimming stripped 1 base from V and 3 bases from J, with 16 bases between. The CDR3 runs to 16 residues. The DNA of the CDR3 is TGTGCCAGCAGCTTGTTCTGGGGGGCACAGGACTATGGCTACACCTTC. Protein sequence: CASSLFWGAQDYGYTF.

V is TRBV6-5 and J is TRBJ2-5; 9 bases are a match to TRBD2. V dropped 3 bases and J dropped 4; count of bases not matched to a gene: 3. Per the germline V gene, CDR1 is MNHEY and CDR2 is SVGAGI. The CDR3 length is 14 residues. For the CDR3, the DNA is TGTGCCAGCAGTTATGAACTAGCGGGAGAGACCCAGTACTTC. It translates to CASSYELAGETQYF.